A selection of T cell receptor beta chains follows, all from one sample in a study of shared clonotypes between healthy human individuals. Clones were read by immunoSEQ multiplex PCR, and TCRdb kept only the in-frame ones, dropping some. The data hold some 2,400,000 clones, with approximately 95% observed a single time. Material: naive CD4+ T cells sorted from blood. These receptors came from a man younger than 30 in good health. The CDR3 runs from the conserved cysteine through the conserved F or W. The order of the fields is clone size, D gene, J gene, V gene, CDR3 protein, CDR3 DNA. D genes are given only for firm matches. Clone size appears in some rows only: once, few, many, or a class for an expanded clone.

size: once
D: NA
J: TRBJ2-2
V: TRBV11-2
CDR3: CASSYQNSGRELFF
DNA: TGTGCCAGCAGCTACCAAAATTCAGGCCGGGAGCTGTTTTTT

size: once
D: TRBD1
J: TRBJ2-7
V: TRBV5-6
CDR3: CASSPTGQGGYEQYF
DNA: TGTGCCAGCAGCCCCACGGGACAGGGGGGTTACGAGCAGTACTTC

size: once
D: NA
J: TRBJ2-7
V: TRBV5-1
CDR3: CASSLGGKKATYEQYF
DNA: TGCGCCAGCAGCTTGGGGGGCAAAAAAGCCACCTACGAGCAGTACTTC

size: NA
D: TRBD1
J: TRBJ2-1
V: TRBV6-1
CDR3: CASSERDSKFF
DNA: TGTGCCAGCAGTGAAAGGGACAGTAAGTTCTTC

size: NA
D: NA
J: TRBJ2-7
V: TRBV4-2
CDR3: CASSQETSGSARVYEQYF
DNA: TGTGCCAGCAGCCAAGAGACGAGCGGGTCAGCCCGTGTATACGAGCAGTACTTC

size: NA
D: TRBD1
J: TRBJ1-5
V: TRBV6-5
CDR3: CASSLGQGLNQPQHF
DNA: TGTGCCAGCAGTTTAGGACAGGGACTCAATCAGCCCCAGCATTTT

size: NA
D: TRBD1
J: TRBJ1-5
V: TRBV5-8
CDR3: CASRETKQGANQPQHF
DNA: TGTGCCAGCAGGGAGACAAAACAGGGGGCGAATCAGCCCCAGCATTTT

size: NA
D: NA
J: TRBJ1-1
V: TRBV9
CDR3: CASSAGHSPTEAFF
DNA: TGTGCCAGCAGCGCGGGACATTCTCCCACTGAAGCTTTCTTT

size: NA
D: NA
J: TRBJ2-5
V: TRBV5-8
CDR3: CASGGAGRFIGETQYF
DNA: TGTGCCAGCGGCGGGGCGGGAAGGTTTATAGGAGAGACCCAGTACTTC

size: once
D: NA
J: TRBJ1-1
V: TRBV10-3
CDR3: CAISADRLYTEAFF
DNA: TGTGCCATCAGTGCCGACAGGCTATACACTGAAGCTTTCTTT

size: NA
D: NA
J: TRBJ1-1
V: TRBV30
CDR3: CAWRGGNTEAFF
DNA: TGTGCCTGGAGGGGGGGAAACACTGAAGCTTTCTTT

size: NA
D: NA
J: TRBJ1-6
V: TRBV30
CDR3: CAWSTDSPLHF
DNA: TGTGCCTGGTCTACGGATTCACCCCTCCACTTT

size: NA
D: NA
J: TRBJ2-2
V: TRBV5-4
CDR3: CASSLVGLGTGELFF
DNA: TGTGCCAGCAGCTTGGTGGGGCTAGGCACCGGGGAGCTGTTTTTT

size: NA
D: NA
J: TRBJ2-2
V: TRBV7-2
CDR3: CASSLDAGLSTGELFF
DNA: TGTGCCAGCAGCTTAGATGCTGGACTATCAACCGGGGAGCTGTTTTTT

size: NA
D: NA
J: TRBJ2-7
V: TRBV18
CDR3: CASSPRQEGYYEQYF
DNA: TGTGCCAGCTCACCAAGACAGGAGGGTTACTACGAGCAGTACTTC

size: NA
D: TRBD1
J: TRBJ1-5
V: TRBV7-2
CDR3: CASSLVDRGQPQHF
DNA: TGTGCCAGCAGTCTAGTGGACAGGGGCCAGCCCCAGCATTTT

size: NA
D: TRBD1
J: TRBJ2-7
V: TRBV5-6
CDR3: CASSLASGGLSYEQYF
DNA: TGTGCCAGCAGCTTGGCCTCAGGGGGTCTCTCCTACGAGCAGTACTTC

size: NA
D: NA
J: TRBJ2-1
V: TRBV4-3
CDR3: CASSQDLLLSSYNEQFF
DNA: TGCGCCAGCAGCCAAGACTTGCTGTTAAGCTCCTACAATGAGCAGTTCTTC

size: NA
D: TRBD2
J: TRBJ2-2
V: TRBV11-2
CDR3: CASSLDRHRTSGTNTGELFF
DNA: TGTGCCAGCAGCTTAGATCGCCACAGGACTAGCGGGACGAACACCGGGGAGCTGTTTTTT